This T cell receptor (beta chain) was identified during a study of cytomegalovirus exposure and HLA in healthy donors. Overall study context: Roughly 170 million T cells yielded around 120 million unique TCR beta sequences in earlier analysis. Study-wide results and limits: The authors later linked a missense DCLRE1C variant to TCR beta V- and J-gene trimming.

PCR primers comprised 60 Vbeta and 13 Jbeta primers. Under the authors' procedure: An analysis performed later counted about 80 million unique TCR beta chains (roughly 10 million of them shared). Only in-frame clones appear in the TCRdb table, and some are missing; sequencing was by immunoSEQ multiplex PCR. V and J calls and clone size are given by that table; D and trimming were obtained from the DNA. Here the sample spans roughly 92,000 clones, about 86% being singletons. The CDR3 consists of 15 residues. Germline CDR1 reads SGHTA; CDR2 reads FQGNSA. Trimming at V came to 0 bases and at J to 2 bases, leaving 2 bases not matched to a gene. About this clone itself: The antigen remains unidentified.

Sample: PBMCs. The chain links TRBV7-2 to TRBJ2-3; TRBD2 matches at 7 bases. The receptor was isolated from a woman in her sixties or seventies in good health and CMV-seropositive. Written as DNA, the CDR3 is TGTGCCAGCAGCTTAGCGGGAGGGCCCACAGATACGCAGTATTTT. This gives the protein CASSLAGGPTDTQYF.